This T cell receptor (beta chain) is drawn from a study of cytomegalovirus exposure and HLA in healthy donors. Study-wide results and caveats: The study flagged some 170 TCR beta chains as cytomegalovirus-associated. Presence/absence analyses rested on an assumption that sequencing depth was roughly uniform across donors.

The PCR was carried out with 60 Vbeta primers and 13 Jbeta primers. Generated by immunoSEQ multiplex PCR, the TCRdb table keeps only in-frame clones and is missing some. The sample holds roughly 200,000 clones; roughly 85% are singletons and the top ten take approximately 4.7%. The CDR3 contains 14 residues. V dropped 1 base and J dropped 10; count of bases not matched to a gene: 5. Germline CDR1 is SGHVS and CDR2 is FQNEAQ. This clone was detected only once. Antigen: not known. The sample taken for sequencing was PBMCs. The V and J genes are TRBV7-8 and TRBJ2-1, with 9 bases aligning to TRBD1. This receptor was obtained from a woman aged 25 to 39 in good health and CMV-seropositive. CDR3 in amino acids: CASSLVQGASEQFF. The CDR3 nucleotides are TGTGCCAGCAGCTTAGTACAGGGGGCATCCGAGCAGTTCTTC.